This T cell receptor (beta chain) was captured by sequencing in a study of beta chain features in type 1 diabetes. This CDR3 spans 12 amino acids. V lost 5 bases and J lost 7, with 11 bases in between. Germline V CDR1 and CDR2: SGHTA, FQGNSA. As every portion of the isolated RNA was reverse transcribed, the sequencing read expressed TCRB transcripts. The repertoire was sequenced with immunoSEQ multiplex PCR; TCRdb's copy has only in-frame clones and lacks some. The sample shows 250,000 to 350,000 clones, about 15% of them seen only once. V usage is TRBV7-2 and J usage is TRBJ1-2; unclear D gene. Sample: central memory CD4+ T cells from blood. The clonotype comes from a man aged 25 to 40 in good health. CDR3 sequence (DNA): TGTGCCAGCAGCCGTCAGTCGCGTGGCTACACCTTC. Residues: CASSRQSRGYTF.